The entry below describes one T cell receptor beta chain. Authors' data handling: Amplification of reference gene primers provided the estimated nucleated cell counts. Measured with immunoSEQ multiplex PCR; TCRdb has only the in-frame clones, and not every one. V, J and clone size are taken as reported in that table, and D and trimming were inferred from the DNA itself. There are some 130,000 clones in the sample; 88% occur only once, and 9% to 12% lies in the top ten. This record comes from a study of blood T cell repertoires in COVID-19. On the study more broadly: Acute-phase and convalescent COVID-19 samples originated in the United States, Italy and Spain.

Between the trimmed V and J ends, which lost 7 bases and 12 bases, there was a span of 18 bases. This CDR3 is built from 12 residues. CDR1 is WSHSY, CDR2 SAAADI, per germline. The sequence derives from a man aged 50 to 59 with acute or convalescent COVID-19. Sequenced sample: peripheral blood. This chain joins TRBV10-2 and TRBJ1-1; weak D call: TRBD1 (5 bases). CDR3 sequence (DNA): TGCGCCAGCACTGGGCAGGGAGGAACGACTTTCTTT. It translates to CASTGQGGTTFF.